The clone carrying this TCR beta chain occurred once. Its antigen is undetermined. The data are from a study of CD8 T cells in Susac syndrome. General study results and limits: The greatest CD8+ clonal expansion in Susac occurred in TEMRA cells and in active patients.

An amount of RNA that ranged from roughly 0.5 to 1 ug was reverse transcribed with random hexamers. Each CDR3 protein gets one entry after TCRdb re-called the immunoSEQ multiplex PCR reads with MiXCR. Of 70,000 to 85,000 distinct CDR3 sequences listed, 95% to 96% are singletons. CDR1 is SGHRS, CDR2 YFSETQ, per germline. This CDR3 contains 14 residues. Trimming stripped 4 bases from V and 5 bases from J, with 15 bases between. V and J are TRBV5-1 and TRBJ2-5, with D possibly TRBD1 on 6 matching bases. Sequencing input: CD8+ T cells from PBMCs. This TCR derives from a human donor with Susac syndrome. CDR3 sequence reads: CASSLGWDMETQYF. Written as DNA, the CDR3 is TGCGCCAGCAGCCTTGGATGGGACATGGAGACCCAGTACTTC.